The entry that follows covers one T cell receptor beta chain sequence. Its specificity is unknown. The data were obtained in a study of cytomegalovirus exposure and HLA in healthy donors. PCR employed 60 Vbeta and 13 Jbeta primers. Using immunoSEQ multiplex PCR, the repertoire was profiled, and TCRdb retains in-frame clones only, with some absent. In the table there are 110,000 or so clones, 76% of which are singletons. Findings of the study overall: A prior analysis recorded that most TCR beta V segments were productive about 87% or about 30% of the time. Among the most significant clusters, several appeared linked to common viral pathogens in a later analysis.

Sequenced material: PBMCs. The TCR originated in a man aged 45-65 years in good health and CMV-seropositive.

The CDR3 DNA reads as TGTGCCAGCAGCCCTAACAGGGGTGCTGAAGCTTTCTTT. It is translated as CASSPNRGAEAFF. The chain employs TRBV7-9 and TRBJ1-1, with TRBD1 identical over 7 bases. Trimming removed 5 bases from V and 6 bases from J; junction bases left unmatched: 6. Germline V gives CDR1 SEHNR, CDR2 FQNEAQ (reference sequence). The CDR3 has 13 residues.